This TCR beta chain was recorded in a study of shared clonotypes between healthy human individuals (dated by TCRdb to the early 2020s). Turning to the overall study: Three men and a couple of women, aged 18 to 49 years, made up the cohort. To estimate repertoire size and how much clonotype sharing occurs between individuals, the study deeply sequenced the blood TCR repertoires of five healthy adults. For each donor, CD4 naive and CD4 memory were each given three plates, CD8 naive was given two plates, and CD8 memory was given one plate. Between about 0.9 and 8.9 billion PBMCs per donor were obtained by leukapheresis. Libraries were prepared and TCR repertoires were sequenced by different laboratories using diverse techniques, in order to increase sequencing depth and limit assay-specific biases.

Healthy HIV-negative adults with no recently reported acute infections or vaccinations were included as donors. Every donor was a Caucasian adult residing in Nashville, Tennessee, USA. Magnetic negative selection was used to enrich CD4+ T cells, after which naive cells were positively selected on CD45RA and the negative fraction became the memory subset. After blood collection by leukapheresis, PBMCs were isolated using Ficoll-Histopaque density gradient centrifugation and then cryopreserved in the vapor phase of liquid nitrogen. Analytical flow cytometry was used to check the purity and quantity of each magnetically sorted T cell population. From each sorted fraction, genomic DNA was isolated and quantified by UV absorbance on a Nanodrop 2000c. Using the deep immunoSEQ assay, TCR CDR3 regions were amplified from genomic DNA by multiplex PCR. For each cell subset, the extracted genomic DNA was distributed evenly across all wells of several immunoSEQ 96-well plates, and each plate served as one replicate. Each replicate PCR for sorted subsets received roughly 200 ng genomic DNA, equal to about 30,000 T cell genomes. Purified libraries were measured with a Qubit 3.0 fluorometer, size-checked on a Bioanalyzer 2100, and measured again with the KAPA Library Quantification kit. Each immunoSEQ 96-well plate was sequenced on its own single-read 150-cycle Illumina NextSeq 550 flow cell. As for the original processing: Because the immunoSEQ output included only junctional sequences and no quality scores, the filtering could not be the same as the filtering used for full-length reads. To assign V/J genes and CDR3, sequences were annotated against IMGT germline references using PyIR, a Python wrapper for IgBLAST v1.9. Any read was removed if the V/J assignment was weak (E-value above 1e-6), the CDR3 was missing, or the read contained stop codons, out-of-frame junctions, or ambiguous translated residues. A V3J clonotype was defined by an identical inferred V gene, J gene, and CDR3 amino acid sequence. Percentage overlap between repertoires was computed as shared unique clonotypes divided by the size of the smaller repertoire. Three approaches were used to assess repertoire richness: RTK rarefaction, the Chao1 estimator, and Recon v2.1 estimates of unobserved clonotypes. Generation probabilities for all TCRbeta clonotypes obtained by the gDNA method from a handful of donors were computed using OLGA. TCRdb obtained this table from immuneACCESS and retained in-frame rearrangements with V and J assigned. These tables miss some clones; where compared with another copy, unresolved V genes account for less than half of the shortfall, and the remainder is unexplained. That table supplies the V and J calls and clone size; D and trimming were determined from the DNA. Within this sample are around 990,000 clones, with roughly 80% of them counted one time only. The ten largest account for 0.89% of the sample.

A distance of 7 bases separates the germline ends of V and J, which lose 6 bases and 2 bases respectively. Including the terminal cysteine and phenylalanine, the CDR3 comprises 12 residues. Kept here is only the CDR3 DNA, which spans 36 bases and is read in frame from base 1. The germline V gene encodes CDR1 SGHTA and CDR2 FQGNSA. Comment on this clone: What this receptor recognizes is not known. No base quality information exists; no much larger clone differs at one position. The sample carries other DNA sequences with the same CDR3.

Overall study results and their limits: The small number of donors limited the genetic and exposure-history diversity represented. Approximately 5% of naive CD4, 3.5% of naive CD8, about 2.4% of memory CD4, and about 0.4% of memory CD8 clonotypes were shared across four donors. Sampling was restricted to blood, and TCR repertoires in tissues likely differ from the TCR repertoires found in blood. Even with the large sequencing depth, rarefaction of the sorted-subset datasets indicated that sequencing was incomplete. Based on pairwise subsampling, the degree of clonotype sharing among donors was expected to be affected by sequencing depth. Naive subsets generally had larger estimated clonotype richness than memory subsets did. Compared with non-shared clonotypes, clonotypes shared by all four sorted-subset donors had higher generation probabilities.

The sequencing sample was made of memory CD4+ T cells from PBMCs. The label giving this sample's cell subset or site can be read as: CD45RA-negative fraction. The chain employs TRBV7-2 and TRBJ1-1, with no reliable assignment of the D segment. The TCR was taken from a man aged 18 to 30 in good health. Some clones in this sample may be carry-over from other donors' samples. The nucleotides read TGTGCCAGCAGTTCTTACAACACTGAAGCTTTCTTT. This gives the protein CASSSYNTEAFF.